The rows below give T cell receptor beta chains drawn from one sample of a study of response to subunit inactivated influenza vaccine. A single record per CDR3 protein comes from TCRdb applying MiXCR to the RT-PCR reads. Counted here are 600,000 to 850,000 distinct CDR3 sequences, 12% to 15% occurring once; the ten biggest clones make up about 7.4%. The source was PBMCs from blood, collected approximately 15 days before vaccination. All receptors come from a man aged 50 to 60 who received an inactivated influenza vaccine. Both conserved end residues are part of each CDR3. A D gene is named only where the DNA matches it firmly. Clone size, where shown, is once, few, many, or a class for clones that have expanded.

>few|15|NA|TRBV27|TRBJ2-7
CASSIGGGLSYEQYF
TGTGCCAGCAGTATAGGGGGGGGCCTCTCCTACGAGCAGTACTTC
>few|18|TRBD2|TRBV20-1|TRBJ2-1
CSARDPTSGSGGYNEQFF
TGCAGTGCTAGAGATCCGACTAGCGGGAGTGGTGGCTACAATGAGCAGTTCTTC
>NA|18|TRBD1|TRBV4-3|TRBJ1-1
CASSQDLRGTGGFTEAFF
TGCGCCAGCAGCCAAGATCTTAGAGGGACAGGGGGCTTCACTGAAGCTTTCTTT
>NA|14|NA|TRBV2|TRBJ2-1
CASSARTSGSEQFF
TGTGCCAGCAGTGCCCGAACTAGTGGCAGTGAGCAGTTCTTC
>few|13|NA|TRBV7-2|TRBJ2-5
CASSLILQETQYF
TGTGCCAGCAGCTTAATTCTCCAAGAGACCCAGTACTTC
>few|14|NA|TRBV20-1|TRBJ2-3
CSARVGPSTDTQYF
TGCAGTGCTAGAGTGGGGCCTAGCACAGATACGCAGTATTTT
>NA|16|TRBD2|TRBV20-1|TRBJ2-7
CSARTSGAPAPYEQYF
TGCAGTGCGCGGACTAGCGGGGCCCCTGCCCCCTACGAGCAGTACTTC
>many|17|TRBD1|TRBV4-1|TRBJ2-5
CASSQWGEGAIGETQYF
TGCGCCAGCAGCCAATGGGGAGAGGGGGCAATCGGGGAGACCCAGTACTTC
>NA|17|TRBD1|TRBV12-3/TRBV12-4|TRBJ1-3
CASSLALEDRGGNTIYF
TGTGCCAGCAGTTTAGCGCTGGAGGACAGGGGAGGAAACACCATATATTTT
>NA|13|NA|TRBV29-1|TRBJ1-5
CSAQWAANQPQHF
TGCAGCGCCCAGTGGGCAGCTAATCAGCCCCAGCATTTT
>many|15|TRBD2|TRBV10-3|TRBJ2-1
CATRTSGSGVSEQFF
TGTGCCACGAGAACTAGCGGGAGCGGAGTCAGTGAGCAGTTCTTC
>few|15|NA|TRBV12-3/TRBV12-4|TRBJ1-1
CASSFRRHSNTEAFF
TGTGCCAGCAGTTTTCGGAGACACTCGAACACTGAAGCTTTCTTT
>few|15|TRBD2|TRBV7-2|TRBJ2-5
CASSRLAGSQETQYF
TGTGCCAGCAGCAGACTAGCGGGGAGCCAAGAGACCCAGTACTTC
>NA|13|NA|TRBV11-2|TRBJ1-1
CASSYYTNTEAFF
TGTGCCAGCAGCTACTACACCAACACTGAAGCTTTCTTT
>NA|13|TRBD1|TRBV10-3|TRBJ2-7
CAINTDRTGEQYF
TGTGCCATCAATACGGACAGGACGGGAGAGCAGTACTTC
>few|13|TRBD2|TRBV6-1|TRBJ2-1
CASSASLSGPQFF
TGTGCCAGCAGTGCCTCCCTTAGCGGGCCTCAGTTCTTC
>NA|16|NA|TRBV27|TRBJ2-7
CASSLPPTVLGVEQYF
TGTGCCAGCAGTTTACCCCCGACAGTACTGGGAGTCGAGCAGTACTTC
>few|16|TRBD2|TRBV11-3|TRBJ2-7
CASSLGPAGRTYEQYF
TGTGCCAGCAGCTTAGGTCCAGCGGGGAGAACCTACGAGCAGTACTTC
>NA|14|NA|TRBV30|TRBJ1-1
CAWCKDRFGTEAFF
TGTGCCTGGTGCAAAGACAGGTTCGGCACTGAAGCTTTCTTT
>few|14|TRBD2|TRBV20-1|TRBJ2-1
CSAGLAGATNEQFF
TGCAGTGCTGGACTAGCGGGAGCTACAAATGAGCAGTTCTTC
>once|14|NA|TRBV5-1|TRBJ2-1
CASSLDLGPSRQFF
TGCGCCAGCAGCTTGGACCTCGGACCTAGTAGGCAGTTCTTC
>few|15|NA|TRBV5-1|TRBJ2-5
CASSLFSTGGETQYF
TGCGCCAGCAGCTTGTTCAGTACGGGGGGCGAGACCCAGTACTTC
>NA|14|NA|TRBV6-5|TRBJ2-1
CASSYSPGLNEQFF
TGTGCCAGCAGTTACTCACCGGGGTTAAATGAGCAGTTCTTC
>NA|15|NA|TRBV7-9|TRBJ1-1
CASSLHGPALSEAFF
TGTGCCAGCAGCTTACATGGACCAGCCTTGTCGGAAGCTTTCTTT
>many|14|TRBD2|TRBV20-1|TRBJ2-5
CSAYILAGQETQYF
TGCAGCGCTTATATTCTAGCGGGACAAGAGACCCAGTACTTC
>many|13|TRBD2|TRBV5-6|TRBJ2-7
CASNWGGTYEQYF
TGTGCCAGCAACTGGGGGGGGACCTACGAGCAGTACTTC
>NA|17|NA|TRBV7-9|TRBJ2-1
CASSLLYSSEDDSEQFF
TGTGCCAGCAGCCTTCTTTACTCTAGCGAGGATGATAGTGAGCAGTTCTTC
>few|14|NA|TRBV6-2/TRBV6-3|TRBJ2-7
CASSSMTETYEQYF
TGTGCCAGCAGTTCGATGACAGAAACCTACGAGCAGTACTTC
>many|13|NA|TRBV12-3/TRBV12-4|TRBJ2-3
CASSLGDADTQYF
TGTGCCAGCAGTTTAGGGGACGCAGATACGCAGTATTTT
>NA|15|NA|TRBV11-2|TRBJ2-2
CASSLKSSWNGELFF
TGTGCCAGCAGCTTAAAGTCAAGTTGGAACGGGGAGCTGTTTTTT
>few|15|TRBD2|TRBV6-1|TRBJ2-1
CASSITSGRAGEQFF
TGTGCCAGCAGCATAACTAGCGGGAGGGCCGGTGAGCAGTTCTTC
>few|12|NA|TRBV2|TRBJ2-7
CASRVNPYEQYF
TGTGCCAGCAGAGTAAACCCCTACGAGCAGTACTTC